A selection of T cell receptor beta chains follows, all from one sample in a study of cytomegalovirus exposure and HLA in healthy donors. TCRdb keeps only in-frame clones here, not all; method: immunoSEQ multiplex PCR. This sample yields over 150,000 clones, of which almost 85% are seen a single time; under 0.4% belongs to the top ten. The sample taken for sequencing was PBMCs. These TCRs come from a boy younger than 10 in good health and CMV-seronegative. The CDR3 runs from the conserved cysteine through the conserved F or W. Not every row has a clone size; where given, it reads once, few, many or a size class.

v_call: TRBV4-1; clone_size: -; cdr3_aa: CASSHPSEKLFF
v_call: TRBV7-9; clone_size: -; cdr3_aa: CASSPTGAVYNEQFF
v_call: TRBV30; clone_size: -; cdr3_aa: CAWSVPTGVGYTF
v_call: TRBV7-8; clone_size: -; cdr3_aa: CASSSPGQGASEASYEQYF
v_call: TRBV28; clone_size: -; cdr3_aa: CASSDDYYEQYF
v_call: TRBV19; clone_size: -; cdr3_aa: CASSNRDSSYNEQFF
v_call: TRBV6-1; clone_size: -; cdr3_aa: CASSESGGVGGYTF
v_call: TRBV18; clone_size: once; cdr3_aa: CASSPGGDYSNQPQHF
v_call: TRBV4-1; clone_size: -; cdr3_aa: CASSQNSPGQGYTEAFF
v_call: TRBV4-1; clone_size: -; cdr3_aa: CASSRYDSEVYEQYF
v_call: TRBV28; clone_size: few; cdr3_aa: CASSFIPGPTLTGRSYEQYF
v_call: TRBV5-1; clone_size: -; cdr3_aa: CASSVVGAPDTQYF
v_call: TRBV19; clone_size: -; cdr3_aa: CASSPGLVFYEQYF
v_call: TRBV6-6; clone_size: -; cdr3_aa: CASNQGAGNQPQHF
v_call: TRBV29-1; clone_size: -; cdr3_aa: CSVETSGPTYNEQFF
v_call: TRBV4-1; clone_size: -; cdr3_aa: CASSQEGRGSYEQYF
v_call: TRBV29-1; clone_size: few; cdr3_aa: CSVATSGSYEQYF
v_call: TRBV10-1; clone_size: -; cdr3_aa: CASRGPGGGYTF
v_call: TRBV21-1; clone_size: -; cdr3_aa: CASSTLPYSYEQYF
v_call: TRBV11-1; clone_size: -; cdr3_aa: CASSSGLAGVNTQYF
v_call: TRBV14; clone_size: -; cdr3_aa: CASSPRGTAAGGYTF
v_call: TRBV30; clone_size: -; cdr3_aa: CAWSPPVWTSYEQYF
v_call: TRBV25-1; clone_size: -; cdr3_aa: CASSEWGGANLNTEAFF
v_call: TRBV28; clone_size: -; cdr3_aa: CASSPRRRVGNRPQHF
v_call: TRBV6-6; clone_size: few; cdr3_aa: CASTSSGRFEQYF
v_call: TRBV30; clone_size: -; cdr3_aa: CACRGATNYGYTF
v_call: TRBV27; clone_size: -; cdr3_aa: CASSLKGGDRSYEQYF
v_call: TRBV19; clone_size: -; cdr3_aa: CASSPDGPTGPGTDTQYF
v_call: TRBV11-2; clone_size: -; cdr3_aa: CASTDIFSDYTYNEQFF
v_call: TRBV29-1; clone_size: -; cdr3_aa: CSAGTGVNTGELFF
v_call: TRBV6-1; clone_size: -; cdr3_aa: CASSETQGRPWGYTF
v_call: TRBV19; clone_size: -; cdr3_aa: CASSKDRGNTEAFF
v_call: TRBV29-1; clone_size: -; cdr3_aa: CSVNSDQGAYNEQFF
v_call: TRBV15; clone_size: few; cdr3_aa: CATSRATRGRDEKLFF
v_call: TRBV5-6; clone_size: -; cdr3_aa: CASSLVAGVDTQYF
v_call: TRBV6-5; clone_size: -; cdr3_aa: CASSYSRDRHNEQFF
v_call: TRBV11-2; clone_size: -; cdr3_aa: CASSFSGPNNEQFF
v_call: TRBV4-2; clone_size: -; cdr3_aa: CASSQPPSGSAYNEQFF
v_call: TRBV5-1; clone_size: -; cdr3_aa: CASSRRLAGAYEQYF
v_call: TRBV10-3; clone_size: -; cdr3_aa: CAISEPRTGGTEAFF
v_call: TRBV5-5; clone_size: -; cdr3_aa: CASSLQGIAEAFF